This TCR beta chain is drawn from a study of patients and donors after allogeneic stem cell transplantation. Trimming stripped 0 bases from V and 4 bases from J, with 9 bases between. The V gene's germline CDR1 is MNHEY and CDR2 SVGAGI. The CDR3 has 14 residues. Via MiXCR, TCRdb re-called the RT-PCR reads, giving one row per CDR3 protein. The table records about a million distinct CDR3 sequences, approximately 19% of them present only once. In this sample, this clonotype turned up many times. The TCR was taken from a human donor who was either an allogeneic HSCT recipient or a stem cell or donor lymphocyte infusion donor (not recorded which). It is not recorded whose cells these are; they may come from a transplant donor. The rearrangement links TRBV6-5 to TRBJ2-5, with a weak D call TRBD1 (6 bases). Sample: blood, either unsorted or a sorted T cell fraction (not recorded which). The CDR3 DNA reads TGTGCCAGCAGTTACTCAACAGGGTTAGAGACCCAGTACTTC. Translation: CASSYSTGLETQYF.